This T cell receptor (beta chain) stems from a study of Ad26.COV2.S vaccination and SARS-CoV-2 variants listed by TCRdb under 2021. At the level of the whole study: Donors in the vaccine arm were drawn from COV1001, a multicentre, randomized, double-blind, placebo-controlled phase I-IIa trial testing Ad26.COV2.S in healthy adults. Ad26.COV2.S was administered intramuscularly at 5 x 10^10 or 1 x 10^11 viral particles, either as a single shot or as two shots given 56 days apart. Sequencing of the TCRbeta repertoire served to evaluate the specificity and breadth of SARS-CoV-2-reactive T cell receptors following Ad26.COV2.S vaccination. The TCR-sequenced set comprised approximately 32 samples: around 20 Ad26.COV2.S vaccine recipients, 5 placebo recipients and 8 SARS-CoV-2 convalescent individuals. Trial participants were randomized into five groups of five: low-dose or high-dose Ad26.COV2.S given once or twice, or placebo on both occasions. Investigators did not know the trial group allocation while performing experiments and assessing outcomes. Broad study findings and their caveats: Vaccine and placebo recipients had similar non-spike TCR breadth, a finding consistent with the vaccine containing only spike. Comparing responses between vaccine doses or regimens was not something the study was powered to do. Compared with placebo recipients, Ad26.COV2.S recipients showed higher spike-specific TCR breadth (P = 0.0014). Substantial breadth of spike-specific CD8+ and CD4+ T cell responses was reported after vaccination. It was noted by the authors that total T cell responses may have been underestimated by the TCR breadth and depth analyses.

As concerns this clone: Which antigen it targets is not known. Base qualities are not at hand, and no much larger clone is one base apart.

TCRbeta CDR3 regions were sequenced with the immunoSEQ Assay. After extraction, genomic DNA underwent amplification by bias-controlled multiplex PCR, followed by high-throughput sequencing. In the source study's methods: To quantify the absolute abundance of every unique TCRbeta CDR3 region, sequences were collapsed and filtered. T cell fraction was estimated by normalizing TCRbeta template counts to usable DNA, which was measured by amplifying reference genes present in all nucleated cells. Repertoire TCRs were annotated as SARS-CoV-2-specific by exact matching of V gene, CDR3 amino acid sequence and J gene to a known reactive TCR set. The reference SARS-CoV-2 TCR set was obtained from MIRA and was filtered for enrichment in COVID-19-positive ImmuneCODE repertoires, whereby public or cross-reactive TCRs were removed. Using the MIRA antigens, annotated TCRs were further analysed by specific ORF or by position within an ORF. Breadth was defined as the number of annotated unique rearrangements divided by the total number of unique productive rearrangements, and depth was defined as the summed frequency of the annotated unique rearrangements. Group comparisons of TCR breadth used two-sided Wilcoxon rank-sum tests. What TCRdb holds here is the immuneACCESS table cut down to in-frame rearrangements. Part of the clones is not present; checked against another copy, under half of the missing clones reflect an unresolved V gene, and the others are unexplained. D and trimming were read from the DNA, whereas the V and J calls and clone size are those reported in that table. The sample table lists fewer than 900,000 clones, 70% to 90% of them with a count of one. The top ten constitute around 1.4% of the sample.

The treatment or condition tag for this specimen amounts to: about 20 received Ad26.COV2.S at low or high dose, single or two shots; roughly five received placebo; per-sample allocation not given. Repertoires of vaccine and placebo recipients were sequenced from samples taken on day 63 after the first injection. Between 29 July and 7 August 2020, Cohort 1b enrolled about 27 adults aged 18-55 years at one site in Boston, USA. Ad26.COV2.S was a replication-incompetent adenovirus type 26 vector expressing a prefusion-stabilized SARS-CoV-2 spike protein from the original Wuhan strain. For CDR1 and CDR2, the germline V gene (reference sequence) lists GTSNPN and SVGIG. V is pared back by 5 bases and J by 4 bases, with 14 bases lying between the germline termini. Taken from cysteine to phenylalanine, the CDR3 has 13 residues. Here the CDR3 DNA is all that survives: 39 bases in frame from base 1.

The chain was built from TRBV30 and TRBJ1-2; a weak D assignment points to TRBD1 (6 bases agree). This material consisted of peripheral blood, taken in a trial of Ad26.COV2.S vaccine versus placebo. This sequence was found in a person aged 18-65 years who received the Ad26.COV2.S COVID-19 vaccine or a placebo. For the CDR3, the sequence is CAWGRTGTYGYTF. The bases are TGTGCCTGGGGACGAACAGGGACCTATGGCTACACCTTC.